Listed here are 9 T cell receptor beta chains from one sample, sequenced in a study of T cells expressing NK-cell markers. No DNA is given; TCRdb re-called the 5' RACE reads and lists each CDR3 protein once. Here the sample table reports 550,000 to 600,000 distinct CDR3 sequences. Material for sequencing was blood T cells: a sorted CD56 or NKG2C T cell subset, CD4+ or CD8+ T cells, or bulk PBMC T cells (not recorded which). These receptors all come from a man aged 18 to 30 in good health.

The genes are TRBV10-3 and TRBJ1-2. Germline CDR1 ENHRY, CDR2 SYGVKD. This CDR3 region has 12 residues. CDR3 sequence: CAITGGEDGYTF.

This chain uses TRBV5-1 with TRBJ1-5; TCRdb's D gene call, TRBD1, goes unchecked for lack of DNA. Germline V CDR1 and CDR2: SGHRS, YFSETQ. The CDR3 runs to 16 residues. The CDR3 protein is CASSLVRGQANQPQHF. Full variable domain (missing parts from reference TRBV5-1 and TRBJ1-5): KAGVTQTPRYLIKTRGQQVTLSCSPISGHRSVSWYQQTPGQGLQFLFEYFSETQRNKGNFPGRFSGRQFSNSRSEMNVSTLELGDSALYLCASSLVRGQANQPQHFGDGTRLSIL.

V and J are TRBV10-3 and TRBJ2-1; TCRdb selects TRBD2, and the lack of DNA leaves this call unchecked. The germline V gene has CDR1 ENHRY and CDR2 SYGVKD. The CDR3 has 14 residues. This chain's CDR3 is CAISAGLGLNEQFF.

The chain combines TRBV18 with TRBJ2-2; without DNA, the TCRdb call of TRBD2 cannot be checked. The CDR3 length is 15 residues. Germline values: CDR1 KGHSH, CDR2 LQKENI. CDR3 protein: CASSLPTRNTGELFF.

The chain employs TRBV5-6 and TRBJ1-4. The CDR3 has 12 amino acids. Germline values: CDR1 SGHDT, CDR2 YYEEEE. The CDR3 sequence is CASSRGSEKLFF.

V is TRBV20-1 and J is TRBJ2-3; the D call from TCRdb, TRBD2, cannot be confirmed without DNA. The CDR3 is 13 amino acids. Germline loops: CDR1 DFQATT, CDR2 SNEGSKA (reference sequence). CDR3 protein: CSAPGTSPNTQYF.

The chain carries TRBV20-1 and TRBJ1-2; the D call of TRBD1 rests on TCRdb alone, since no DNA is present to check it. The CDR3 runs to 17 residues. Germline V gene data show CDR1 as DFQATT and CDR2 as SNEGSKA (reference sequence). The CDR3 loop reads CSARTLNPGQDPMGYTF.

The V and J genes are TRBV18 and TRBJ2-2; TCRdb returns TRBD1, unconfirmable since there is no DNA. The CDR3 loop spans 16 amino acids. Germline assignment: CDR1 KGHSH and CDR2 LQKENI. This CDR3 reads CASSPPGGQNTGELFF.

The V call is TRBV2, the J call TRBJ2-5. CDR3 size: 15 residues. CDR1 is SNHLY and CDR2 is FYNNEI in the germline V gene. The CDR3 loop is CASSAERQVQETQYF.